Shown below are 9 T cell receptor beta chains from a single sample sequenced in a study of T cell responses to AZD1222 COVID-19 vaccine. Repertoires were generated with immunoSEQ multiplex PCR, while TCRdb's copy carries only in-frame clones and drops some. The data show fewer than 140,000 clones, 90% seen once. Sequences were derived from peripheral blood, sampled on day 0 of AZD1222 vaccination. These receptors all come from an adult in good health.

In this sample, this clone turned up once. The rearrangement uses TRBV6-6 and TRBJ2-7; no clear D. Germline V gene sequence: CDR1 MNHNY, CDR2 SVGAGI (reference sequence). Trimming left V 6 bases short and J 0 bases short, with 9 bases between. The CDR3 extends over 13 amino acids. The CDR3 loop is CASRTPSSYEQYF. DNA for the CDR3: TGTGCCAGCAGGACTCCGAGCTCCTACGAGCAGTACTTC.

This clone was picked up one time. The gene calls are TRBV5-1 and TRBJ2-3; maybe TRBD1 (6 bases). Germline CDR1 is SGHRS and CDR2 is YFSETQ. V was pared by 3 bases and J by 3 bases, with 17 bases between. The CDR3 loop spans 16 amino acids. CDR3 sequence: CASSSGTHPFTDTQYF. The DNA for the CDR3 is TGCGCCAGCAGCTCAGGGACACACCCTTTTACAGATACGCAGTATTTT.

The V and J genes are TRBV2 and TRBJ2-2; D is ambiguous. Germline CDR1 SNHLY, CDR2 FYNNEI. The V gene lost 6 bases and the J gene lost 7 bases, with 18 bases spanning the gap. There are 15 residues in the CDR3. CDR3 sequence (DNA): TGTGCCAGCAGGGGATCGGCGGCGGCCGGCGGGGAGCTGTTTTTT. This gives the protein CASRGSAAAGGELFF.

The chain couples TRBV14 to TRBJ2-3; possibly TRBD2 for D (5 bases). The V end lost 4 bases, the J end lost 6 bases, and 14 bases lay between the germline ends. This CDR3 spans 14 amino acids. Germline V gene lookup returns CDR1 SGHDN and CDR2 FVKESK. CDR3 DNA sequence: TGTGCCAGCAGCCGGCTAGCCCTGGTCGATACGCAGTATTTT. Translating gives CASSRLALVDTQYF.

This chain uses TRBV11-2 with TRBJ2-2, with 10 nucleotides matching TRBD2. The CDR3 has 17 amino acids. Germline CDR1 and CDR2: SGHAT and FQNNGV. The trim removed 7 bases at V and 3 bases at J, leaving 11 bases unmatched. CDR3 nucleotide sequence: TGTGCCAGCAACTCTGCGCGACTAGCGGGCTACACCGGGGAGCTGTTTTTT. It encodes CASNSARLAGYTGELFF. Full variable domain (rest looked up from reference TRBV11-2 and TRBJ2-2): EAGVAQSPRYKIIEKRQSVAFWCNPISGHATLYWYQQILGQGPKLLIQFQNNGVVDDSQLPKDRFSAERLKGVDSTLKIQPAKLEDSAVYLCASNSARLAGYTGELFFGEGSRLTVL.

V usage is TRBV12-3 or TRBV12-4 and J usage is TRBJ1-4, with D unclear. The V end lost 6 bases, the J end lost 5 bases, and 7 bases lay between the germline ends. The CDR3 has 12 amino acids. CDR3 sequence: CASRRTNEKLFF. CDR3 in DNA: TGTGCCAGCAGAAGGACCAATGAAAAACTGTTTTTT.

V gene TRBV6-5 combines with J gene TRBJ2-7, with a tentative D call TRBD1 (6 bases). The CDR3 is 15 amino acids. CDR1 and CDR2 from the germline V gene are MNHEY and SVGAGI. V was shortened by 3 bases and J by 4 bases, with 16 bases between the two germline ends. The CDR3 bases are TGTGCCAGCAGTTATTCCTACAGGGTTGCGTACGAGCAGTACTTC. The encoded protein is CASSYSYRVAYEQYF.

The V and J genes are TRBV2 and TRBJ2-2; TRBD2 agrees at 7 bases. CDR3 length: 15 amino acids. CDR1 is SNHLY and CDR2 is FYNNEI in the germline V gene. J lost 0 bases, V lost 10 bases, and 8 bases had no gene match. CDR3 in DNA: TGTGCCACACGAGGGCTAGCGGCGAACACCGGGGAGCTGTTTTTT. Its protein product is CATRGLAANTGELFF.

This clone was picked up many times. This rearrangement joins TRBV7-6 to TRBJ1-1; D is unclear. This CDR3 has 14 amino acids. V lost 1 base and J lost 2, with 8 bases in between. Germline V gene lookup returns CDR1 SGHVS and CDR2 FNYEAQ. CDR3 sequence (DNA): TGTGCCAGCAGCTTAGAGGCAAGAAACACTGAAGCTTTCTTT. This translates into CASSLEARNTEAFF.